This T cell receptor (beta chain) was recovered during a study of T-cell memory formation after mild COVID-19 (dated by TCRdb to the early 2020s). The study in broad terms: TCR sequence clusters from the two donors were found to be largely donor specific. In a couple of donors, T-cell clones that expanded and contracted after mild COVID-19 were tracked by sequencing TCRalpha and TCRbeta repertoires over time. Two young, previously healthy adult volunteers, one female and one male, were included in the cohort.

Sequencing was carried out with an Illumina NovaSeq 6000. Using 5'RACE with constant-segment primers, TCRalpha and TCRbeta cDNA libraries were constructed, with sample barcodes and unique molecular identifiers added in the process. RNA was extracted from every sample with Trizol reagent. The libraries were amplified in two PCR steps, and the second step added a second sample barcode and Illumina TruSeq adapters. Libraries were sequenced on an Illumina NovaSeq with 2 x 150 bp paired-end reads. Turning to the authors' computational methods: The reads were demultiplexed and collapsed into UMI-guided consensus sequences using migec v1.2.7. Using mixcr v2.1.11, the UMI consensuses were aligned to TRA and TRB V and J templates and assembled into clonotypes. A clonotype was counted as expanded or contracted only when both edgeR and NoisET called the clonotype significant, with the noise models trained on biological replicates. For edgeR calls, the thresholds were a false discovery rate-adjusted p below 0.01 and a log2 fold-change of 1. As an exploratory analysis of dynamics, max-normalized trajectories of the 1000 most abundant clonotypes were examined with PCA combined with hierarchical clustering. Separately sequenced CD4+ and CD8+ repertoires were used to assign a CD4 or CD8 phenotype to each responding clone. TCRdb trimmed public reads at Q25 via fastp, called clones via MiXCR and kept in-frame beta chains. Here each entry gathers all rows of one CDR3 protein and keeps the most common genes and DNA. What appears here as the V and J calls and clone size reflects TCRdb's work, not the paper's. This sample has about 140,000 distinct CDR3 sequences in its table, and roughly 15% of those were observed once. The top ten clones comprise 13% to 15% of the sample.

This clonotype was recorded a few times. The clone's antigen remains unknown. Base qualities are not provided; no much larger clone lies one nucleotide away. A distance of 12 bases separates the germline ends of V and J, which lose 2 bases and 5 bases respectively. Including the terminal cysteine and phenylalanine, the CDR3 comprises 13 residues. The retained sequence is limited to the CDR3, 39 bases, with the frame set at the first base. In the germline V gene (reference sequence), CDR1 corresponds to DFQATT and CDR2 to SNEGSKA. Findings and caveats that apply to the study as a whole: Some responding clones were detected in pre-infection memory, which suggested that pre-existing cross-reactive memory T cells had joined the SARS-CoV-2 response. Contracting CD4+ clones were found mainly in CM and EM memory subsets, while CD8+ clones were enriched in EMRA. Balanced CD4/CD8 phenotypes were observed for clones contracting from day 15 to 85, whereas a bias towards CD4+ was observed for a second wave of clones expanding from day 15 to 37. The second-wave clones that peaked on day 37 were not confirmed to be SARS-CoV-2 specific. Only a couple of mild cases were covered by the study, and larger cohorts that include severe cases with pre-infection samples were considered necessary.

PBMCs were isolated by Ficoll-Paque density gradient centrifugation. The material sequenced was PBMCs or a T cell subset sorted from them (not recorded which). The receptor was isolated from an adult woman who had mild COVID-19 (a few samples of this study predate the infection). The sample titles of this study are shuffled in the database, so cell type and time point are left out; the donor was told from shared clones. The chain employs TRBV20-1 and TRBJ2-5, with no D gene named confidently. The CDR3 region has the sequence CSARKGRRETQYF. Read as DNA, the sequence is TGCAGTGCTAGAAAGGGTCGCCGGGAGACCCAGTACTTC.